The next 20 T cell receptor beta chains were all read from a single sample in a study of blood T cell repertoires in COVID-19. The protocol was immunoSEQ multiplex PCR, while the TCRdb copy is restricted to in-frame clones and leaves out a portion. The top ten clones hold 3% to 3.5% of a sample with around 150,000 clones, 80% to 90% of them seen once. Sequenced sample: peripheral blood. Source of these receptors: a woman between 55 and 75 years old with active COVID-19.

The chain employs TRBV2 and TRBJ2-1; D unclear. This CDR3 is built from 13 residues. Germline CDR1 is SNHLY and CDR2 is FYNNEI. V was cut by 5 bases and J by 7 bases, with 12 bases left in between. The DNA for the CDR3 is TGTGCCAGCAGTTCCCCATTCGGGAATGAGCAGTTCTTC. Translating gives CASSSPFGNEQFF.

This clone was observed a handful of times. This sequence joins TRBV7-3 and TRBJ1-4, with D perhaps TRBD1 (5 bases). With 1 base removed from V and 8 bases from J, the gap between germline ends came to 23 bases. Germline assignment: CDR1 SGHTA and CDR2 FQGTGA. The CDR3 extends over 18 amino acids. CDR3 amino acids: CASSLKSWVWGEIEKLFF. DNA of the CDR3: TGTGCCAGCAGCTTAAAATCGTGGGTGTGGGGGGAAATAGAAAAACTGTTTTTT.

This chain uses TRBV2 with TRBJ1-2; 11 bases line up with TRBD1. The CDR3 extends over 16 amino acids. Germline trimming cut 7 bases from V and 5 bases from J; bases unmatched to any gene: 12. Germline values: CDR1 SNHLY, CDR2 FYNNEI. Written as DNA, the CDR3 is TGTGCCAGCACTGGACAGGGGGCTTCCTGGCAATATGGCTACACCTTC. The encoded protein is CASTGQGASWQYGYTF.

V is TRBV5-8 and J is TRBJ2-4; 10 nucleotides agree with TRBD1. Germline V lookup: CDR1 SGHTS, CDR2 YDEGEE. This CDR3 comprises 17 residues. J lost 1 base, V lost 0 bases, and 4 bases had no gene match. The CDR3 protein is CASSLDGTGVAKNIQYF. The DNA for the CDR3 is TGTGCCAGCAGCTTGGATGGGACAGGGGTGGCCAAAAACATTCAGTACTTC.

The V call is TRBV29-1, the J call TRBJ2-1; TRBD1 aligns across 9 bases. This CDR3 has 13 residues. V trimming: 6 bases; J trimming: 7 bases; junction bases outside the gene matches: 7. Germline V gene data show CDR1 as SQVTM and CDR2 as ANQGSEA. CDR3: CSVGTGRMNEQFF. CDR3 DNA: TGCAGCGTAGGGACAGGGCGAATGAATGAGCAGTTCTTC.

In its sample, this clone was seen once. CDR3 region: CATGGARPPNEQFF. The CDR3 nucleotides are TGTGCCACCGGTGGGGCTAGACCCCCCAATGAGCAGTTCTTC. J is TRBJ2-1 and V is TRBV7-9, with a possible D match to TRBD1 (5 bases). Trimming stripped 10 bases from V and 6 bases from J, with 19 bases between. Germline values: CDR1 SEHNR, CDR2 FQNEAQ (reference sequence). This CDR3 comprises 14 residues.

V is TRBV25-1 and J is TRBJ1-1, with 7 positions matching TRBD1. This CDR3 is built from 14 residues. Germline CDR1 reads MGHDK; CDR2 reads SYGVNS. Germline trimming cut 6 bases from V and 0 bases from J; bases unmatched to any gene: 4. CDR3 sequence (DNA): TGTGCCAGCAGCTGGACAGGCATGAACACTGAAGCTTTCTTT. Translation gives CASSWTGMNTEAFF. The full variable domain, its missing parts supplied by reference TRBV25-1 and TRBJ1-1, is EADIYQTPRYLVIGTGKKITLECSQTMGHDKMYWYQQDPGMELHLIHYSYGVNSTEKGDLSSESTVSRIRTEHFPLTLESARPSHTSQYLCASSWTGMNTEAFFGQGTRLTVV.

The CDR3 DNA sequence: TGCGCCAGCAGGGCACAGGGCAGGGGTTCCTACAATGAGCAGTTCTTC. It specifies CASRAQGRGSYNEQFF. The chain links TRBV10-1 to TRBJ2-1, with a tentative D call TRBD1 (6 bases). The CDR3 has 16 amino acids. V was clipped by 6 bases and J by 1 base, with 16 bases between them. The germline V gene encodes CDR1 WNHNN and CDR2 SYGVQD (reference sequence).

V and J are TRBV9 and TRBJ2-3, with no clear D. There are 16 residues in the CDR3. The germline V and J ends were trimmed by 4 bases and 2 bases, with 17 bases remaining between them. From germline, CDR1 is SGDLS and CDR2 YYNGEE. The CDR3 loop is CASSPLVGGDTDTQYF. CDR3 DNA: TGTGCCAGCAGCCCTTTGGTAGGCGGAGACACAGATACGCAGTATTTT.

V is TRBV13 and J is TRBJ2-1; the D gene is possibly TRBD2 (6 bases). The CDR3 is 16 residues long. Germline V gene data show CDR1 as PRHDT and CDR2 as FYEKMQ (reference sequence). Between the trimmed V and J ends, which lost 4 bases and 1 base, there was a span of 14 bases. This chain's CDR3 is CASSSNRDSSYNEQFF. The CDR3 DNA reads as TGTGCCAGCAGCTCAAACCGGGACTCTTCCTACAATGAGCAGTTCTTC.

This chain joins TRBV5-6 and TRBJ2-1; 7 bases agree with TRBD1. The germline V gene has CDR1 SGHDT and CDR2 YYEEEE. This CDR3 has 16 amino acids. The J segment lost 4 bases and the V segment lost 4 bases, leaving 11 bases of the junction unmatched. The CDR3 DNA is TGTGCCAGCAGCCCGACCGGGACAGCACCGTACAATGAGCAGTTCTTC. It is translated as CASSPTGTAPYNEQFF.

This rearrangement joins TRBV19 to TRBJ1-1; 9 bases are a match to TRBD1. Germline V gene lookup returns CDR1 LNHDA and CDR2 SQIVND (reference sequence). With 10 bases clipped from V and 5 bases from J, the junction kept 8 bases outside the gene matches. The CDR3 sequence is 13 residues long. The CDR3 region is CATGTGGLTEAFF. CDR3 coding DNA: TGTGCCACCGGAACAGGGGGCCTAACTGAAGCTTTCTTT.

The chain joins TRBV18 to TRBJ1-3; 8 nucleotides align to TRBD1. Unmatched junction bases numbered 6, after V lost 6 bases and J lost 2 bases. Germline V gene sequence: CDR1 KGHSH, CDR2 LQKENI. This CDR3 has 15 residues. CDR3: CASSLQGAAGNTIYF. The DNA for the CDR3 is TGTGCCAGCTCTCTGCAGGGGGCCGCTGGAAACACCATATATTTT.

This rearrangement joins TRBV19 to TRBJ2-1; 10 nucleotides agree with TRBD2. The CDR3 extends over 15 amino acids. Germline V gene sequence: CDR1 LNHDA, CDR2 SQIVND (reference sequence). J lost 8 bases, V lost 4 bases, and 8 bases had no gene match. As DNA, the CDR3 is TGTGCCAGTAGTACCCAAGCGGGAGGGAGGTATGAGCAGTTCTTC. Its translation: CASSTQAGGRYEQFF.

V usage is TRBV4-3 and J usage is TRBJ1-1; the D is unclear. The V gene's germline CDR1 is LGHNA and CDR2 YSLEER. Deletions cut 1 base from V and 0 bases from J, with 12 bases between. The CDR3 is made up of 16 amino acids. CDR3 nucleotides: TGCGCCAGCAGCCAAGGATCGGCGGGGATGAACACTGAAGCTTTCTTT. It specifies CASSQGSAGMNTEAFF.

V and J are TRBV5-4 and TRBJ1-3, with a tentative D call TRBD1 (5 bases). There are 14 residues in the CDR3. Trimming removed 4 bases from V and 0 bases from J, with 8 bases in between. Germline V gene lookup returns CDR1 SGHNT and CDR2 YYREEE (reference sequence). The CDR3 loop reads CASSLQGSGNTIYF. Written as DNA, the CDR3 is TGTGCCAGCAGCCTTCAGGGCTCTGGAAACACCATATATTTT.

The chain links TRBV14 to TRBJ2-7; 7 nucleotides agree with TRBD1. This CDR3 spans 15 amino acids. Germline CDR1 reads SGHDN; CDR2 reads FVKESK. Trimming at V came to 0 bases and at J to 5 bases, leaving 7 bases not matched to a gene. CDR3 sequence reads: CASSQDHDRADEQYF. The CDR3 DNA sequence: TGTGCCAGCAGCCAAGATCATGACAGGGCGGACGAGCAGTACTTC.

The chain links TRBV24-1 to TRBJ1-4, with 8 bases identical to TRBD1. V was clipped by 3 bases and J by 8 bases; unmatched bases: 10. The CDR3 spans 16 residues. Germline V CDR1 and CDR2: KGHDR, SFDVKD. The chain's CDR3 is CATSDARTGPLEKLFF. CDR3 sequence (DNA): TGTGCCACCAGTGATGCCCGGACAGGGCCTTTGGAAAAACTGTTTTTT.

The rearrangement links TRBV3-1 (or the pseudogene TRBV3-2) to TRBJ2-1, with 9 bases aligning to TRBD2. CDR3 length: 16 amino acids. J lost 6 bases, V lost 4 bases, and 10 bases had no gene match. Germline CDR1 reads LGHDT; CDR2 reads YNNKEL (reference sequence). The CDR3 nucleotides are TGTGCCAGCAGCCGTTATACTAGCGGGCCAAGCAATGAGCAGTTCTTC. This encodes CASSRYTSGPSNEQFF.

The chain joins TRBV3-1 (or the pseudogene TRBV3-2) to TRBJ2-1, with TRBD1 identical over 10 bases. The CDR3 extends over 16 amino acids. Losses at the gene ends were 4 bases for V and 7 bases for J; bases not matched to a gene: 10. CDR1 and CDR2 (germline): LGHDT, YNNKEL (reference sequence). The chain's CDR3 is CASSLGRDRGPNEQFF. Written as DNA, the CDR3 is TGTGCCAGCAGCCTCGGCCGGGACAGGGGCCCAAATGAGCAGTTCTTC.